This T cell receptor beta chain appears in the sequencing data of a study of shared clonotypes between healthy human individuals. Sequencing was performed with immunoSEQ multiplex PCR; in TCRdb, only in-frame clones are kept and a portion is missing. Altogether approximately 340,000 clones are present, over 65% being singletons, with the ten largest covering over 9%. Trimming took 2 bases from V and 8 from J, leaving 18 bases between them. CDR3 length equals 14 residues. CDR1 is SQVTM, CDR2 ANQGSEA, per germline. This chain links TRBV29-1 with TRBJ1-2; D is possibly TRBD1 (5 bases). This TCR was recovered from a man aged 25 to 45 in good health. Sequencing was carried out using memory CD4+ T cells sorted from blood. Subset here: CD45RA-negative fraction. The CDR3 DNA follows: TGCAGCGTTGAAAACCGACAGTTTTTAGGAGGCTACACCTTC. Translated: CSVENRQFLGGYTF.